Shown below are 8 T cell receptor beta chains from a single sample sequenced in a study of read filtering for tumor transcriptome and immune sequencing. The library was built from 400 to 500 ng RNA with molecular barcoded adaptors for alpha/delta and beta/gamma chains. TCRdb ran MiXCR on the reads and lists one entry per CDR3 protein. The sample has some 120,000 distinct CDR3 sequences, roughly 13% seen once. Sequencing was carried out using a population of CD138-negative cells sorted from bone marrow. The receptor source for this set is a donor at least 40 years old with multiple myeloma.

The table lists this clonotype with many counts. The J gene is TRBJ2-7, the V gene TRBV29-1; D is undetermined. The CDR3 spans 12 residues. The germline V gene encodes CDR1 SQVTM and CDR2 ANQGSEA. Trimming left V 0 bases short and J 0 bases short, with 3 bases between. CDR3 DNA: TGCAGCGTTGAAGACAACTCCTACGAGCAGTACTTC. Translation gives CSVEDNSYEQYF.

Many counts were recorded for this clonotype. The chain carries TRBV18 and TRBJ2-5; no definite D call. The CDR3 loop spans 13 amino acids. Per germline, CDR1 KGHSH and CDR2 LQKENI. V was shortened by 4 bases and J by 1 base, with 7 bases between the two germline ends. The CDR3 region is CASSQDPQETQYF. In DNA, the CDR3 is TGTGCCAGCTCACAGGACCCCCAAGAGACCCAGTACTTC.

This clonotype was observed many times. The CDR3 here is CASSRFGEHSSYEQYF. The CDR3 DNA sequence: TGTGCCAGCAGCCGGTTTGGAGAGCATAGCTCCTACGAGCAGTACTTC. The V gene is TRBV11-2, the J gene TRBJ2-7; no firm D call. Germline CDR1 SGHAT, CDR2 FQNNGV. The CDR3 sequence is 16 residues long. V was cut by 5 bases and J by 0 bases, with 17 bases left in between.

CDR3 amino acids: CASGGGLSHETQYF. CDR3 in DNA: TGTGCCAGCGGGGGAGGGCTTTCGCACGAGACCCAGTACTTC. The chain uses TRBV7-2 and TRBJ2-5; TRBD2 agrees at 7 bases. CDR3 size: 14 residues. The junction had 11 bases not matched to a gene; V was cut back by 8 bases and J by 5 bases. Germline assignment: CDR1 SGHTA and CDR2 FQGNSA.

On this clonotype itself: The junction differs from germline at one of its ends, possibly a read error. The CDR3 loop is CANSQNTGTSGSIEQYF. CDR3 nucleotide sequence: TGCGCCAACAGCCAGAACACCGGGACTAGCGGGTCCATCGAGCAGTACTTC. The chain uses TRBV4-1 and TRBJ2-7, with 12 bases that match TRBD2. Germline V gives CDR1 MGHRA, CDR2 YSYEKL. The CDR3 is 17 residues long.

This clonotype was recorded at least ten times. The rearrangement uses TRBV29-1 and TRBJ1-1; no reliable D call. This CDR3 contains 13 residues. Trimming took off 4 bases at V and 0 bases at J, with 9 bases between the two ends. Germline CDR1 SQVTM, CDR2 ANQGSEA. The CDR3 spells CSVGAFMNTEAFF. The CDR3 bases are TGCAGCGTTGGTGCTTTCATGAACACTGAAGCTTTCTTT.

This clonotype was counted only a few times. V gene TRBV5-4 combines with J gene TRBJ2-3; D not certain. There are 14 residues in the CDR3. V was clipped by 5 bases and J by 5 bases, with 15 bases between them. Germline V gene data show CDR1 as SGHNT and CDR2 as YYREEE (reference sequence). The CDR3 here is CASSYFRPQDTQYF. The CDR3 DNA follows: TGTGCCAGCAGTTACTTCAGGCCTCAAGATACGCAGTATTTT.

At least ten counts were recorded for this clonotype. This sequence joins TRBV4-1 and TRBJ2-7; tentatively, D is TRBD2 (6 bases). Germline lookup yields CDR1 MGHRA and CDR2 YSYEKL. CDR3 length: 14 residues. V lost 5 bases and J 6 bases, leaving 17 bases between the germline ends. The DNA of the CDR3 is TGCGCCAGCAGCTCTCGGGAGTTAACGGGCGAGCAGTACTTC. It specifies CASSSRELTGEQYF.